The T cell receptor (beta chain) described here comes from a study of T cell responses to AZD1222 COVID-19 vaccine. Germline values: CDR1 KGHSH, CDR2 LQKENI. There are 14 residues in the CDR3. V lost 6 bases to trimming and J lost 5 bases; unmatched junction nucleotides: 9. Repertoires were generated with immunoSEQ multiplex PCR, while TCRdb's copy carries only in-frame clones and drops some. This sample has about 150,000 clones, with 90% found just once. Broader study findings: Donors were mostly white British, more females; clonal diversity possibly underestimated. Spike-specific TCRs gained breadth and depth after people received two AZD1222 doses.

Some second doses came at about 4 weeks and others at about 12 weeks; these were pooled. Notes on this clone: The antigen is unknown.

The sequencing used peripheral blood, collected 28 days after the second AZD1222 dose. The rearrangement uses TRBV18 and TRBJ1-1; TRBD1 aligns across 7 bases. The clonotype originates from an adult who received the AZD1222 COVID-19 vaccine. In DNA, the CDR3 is TGTGCCAGCTCGTTCGACAGGGAAGGAACTGAAGCTTTCTTT. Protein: CASSFDREGTEAFF.